These 16 T cell receptor beta chains came from one sample sequenced in a study of T cells in Graves' hyperthyroidism and ophthalmopathy. What was amplified from RNA transcripts were TCR beta CDR3 regions. TCR CDR3 regions were first amplified by RT-PCR with HTBI primers. MiXCR was run by TCRdb on the multiplex PCR reads, yielding one entry per CDR3 protein. The data contain around 240,000 distinct CDR3 sequences, roughly 15% of them singletons. The specimen was blood. Source of these receptors: a middle-aged woman with Graves' hyperthyroidism that later progressed to Graves' ophthalmopathy.

This clonotype was seen many times. V and J are TRBV5-4 and TRBJ2-3; 13 positions match TRBD2. This CDR3 comprises 16 residues. V shed 3 bases, J shed 2 bases, and the junction held 3 bases outside the gene matches. Germline CDR1 SGHNT, CDR2 YYREEE (reference sequence). The CDR3 bases are TGTGCCAGCAGCTCTGGGACTAGCGGGAACACAGATACGCAGTATTTT. Translation: CASSSGTSGNTDTQYF.

This clonotype appeared many times. The chain joins TRBV6-1 to TRBJ2-5; possibly TRBD2 for D (5 bases). CDR1 MNHNS and CDR2 SASEGT come from the germline V gene. This CDR3 has 11 residues. Trimming left V 6 bases short and J 9 bases short, with 11 bases between. The CDR3 loop is CASRLGVSQYF. As DNA, the CDR3 is TGTGCCAGCAGACTCGGGGTGTCCCAGTACTTC.

The chain is built from TRBV4-2 and TRBJ2-3; 7 bases agree with TRBD2. Germline lookup yields CDR1 LGHNA and CDR2 YNFKEQ. V lost 1 base, J lost 4 bases, and 5 bases stayed unmatched. The CDR3 contains 15 residues. CDR3 coding DNA: TGTGCCAGCAGCCAAGGACTAGCAGTCGCAGATACGCAGTATTTT. Its protein is CASSQGLAVADTQYF.

For this clonotype: A single base separates this from a much larger clone, so it may be a read error. The CDR3 sequence is CSISESPGLSCEQYF. CDR3 nucleotides: TGTTCCATCAGTGAGTCGCCGGGATTATCTTGCGAGCAGTACTTC. The chain links TRBV10-3 to TRBJ2-7; a weak D match, TRBD2 (5 bases). There are 15 residues in the CDR3. Germline CDR1 reads ENHRY; CDR2 reads SYGVKD.

This clonotype was counted at least ten times. This chain uses TRBV3-1 with TRBJ1-6; no clear D gene. The germline V and J ends were trimmed by 3 bases and 12 bases, with 9 bases remaining between them. This CDR3 region has 12 residues. Germline CDR1 and CDR2: LGHDT and YNNKEL (reference sequence). The DNA of the CDR3 is TGTGCCAGCAGCCAGGGGTTTTTACCCCTCCACTTT. It translates to CASSQGFLPLHF.

This clonotype has ten or more counts. This chain connects TRBV2 to TRBJ2-1; D call uncertain. Germline CDR1 is SNHLY and CDR2 is FYNNEI. Trimming removed 1 base from V and 3 bases from J, with 7 bases in between. The CDR3 has 14 amino acids. The CDR3 bases are TGTGCCAGCAGTGAAGGTCGGTTCTACAATGAGCAGTTCTTC. It encodes CASSEGRFYNEQFF.

This clonotype was seen at least ten times. V gene TRBV20-1 combines with J gene TRBJ2-7, with 10 positions matching TRBD2. With 5 bases clipped from V and 6 bases from J, the junction kept 25 bases outside the gene matches. Germline V CDR1 and CDR2: DFQATT, SNEGSKA (reference sequence). The CDR3 is made up of 19 amino acids. Written as DNA, the CDR3 is TGCAGTGCTCAGAGGATCCTAGCGGGAGCCATACCTCTACCTGGCGAGCAGTACTTC. Its translation: CSAQRILAGAIPLPGEQYF.

In its sample, this clonotype was seen many times. The V and J genes are TRBV20-1 and TRBJ2-1; D unresolved. V lost 3 bases and J lost 10, with 7 bases in between. The CDR3 has 10 amino acids. The germline V gene encodes CDR1 DFQATT and CDR2 SNEGSKA (reference sequence). The CDR3 DNA reads TGCAGTGCTAGGTTAGCAGAGCAGTTCTTC. It yields the protein CSARLAEQFF.

This clonotype has more than one count but fewer than ten. The CDR3 sequence is CASSPRGGATYNEQFF. CDR3 DNA: TGTGCCAGCAGCCCCCGGGGAGGGGCGACCTACAATGAGCAGTTCTTC. The chain recombines TRBV9 with TRBJ2-1; TRBD2 matches at 7 bases. Germline values: CDR1 SGDLS, CDR2 YYNGEE. The CDR3 is made up of 16 amino acids. J lost 2 bases, V lost 4 bases, and 9 bases had no gene match.

This clonotype was counted many times. The V and J genes are TRBV19 and TRBJ1-2, with D possibly TRBD1 on 5 matching bases. The CDR3 is 15 amino acids. Germline assignment: CDR1 LNHDA and CDR2 SQIVND (reference sequence). The germline V and J ends were trimmed by 10 bases and 6 bases, with 24 bases remaining between them. The CDR3 spells CATMTWEGPQDGYTF. The CDR3 DNA reads as TGTGCCACCATGACTTGGGAGGGGCCGCAGGATGGCTACACCTTC.

This rearrangement joins TRBV30 to TRBJ2-1, with 7 bases matching TRBD2. CDR3 length equals 15 residues. V lost 2 bases and J lost 10; bases outside the gene matches: 14. Germline V gives CDR1 GTSNPN, CDR2 SVGIG (reference sequence). CDR3 bases: TGTGCCTGGAGTCCGGGCGGGAGTAGTTGGGAAGAGCAGTTCTTC. This encodes CAWSPGGSSWEEQFF.

To note about this clonotype: A much larger clone sits a single nucleotide away, making a read error possible. V usage is TRBV30 and J usage is TRBJ2-7; D may correspond to TRBD1 or TRBD2 (5 bases each). CDR1 is GTSNPN and CDR2 is SVGIG in the germline V gene (reference sequence). V lost 8 bases, J lost 0 bases, and 8 bases lay in between. The CDR3 extends over 11 amino acids. CDR3 region: CAGGFSYEQYF. In DNA form, the CDR3 reads TGTGCCGGGGGATTCTCCTACGAGCAGTACTTC.

This clonotype was observed a handful of times. The genes are TRBV11-2 and TRBJ2-1; 13 bases map to TRBD2. The CDR3 spans 14 residues. CDR1 and CDR2 from the germline V gene are SGHAT and FQNNGV. The trim removed 5 bases at V and 10 bases at J, leaving 5 bases unmatched. The CDR3 sequence is CASSGGLAGREQFF. For the CDR3, the DNA is TGTGCCAGCAGCGGGGGACTAGCGGGACGGGAGCAGTTCTTC.

The table lists this clonotype with many counts. The V and J genes are TRBV11-2 and TRBJ1-1; D not certain. Germline V gene lookup returns CDR1 SGHAT and CDR2 FQNNGV. The CDR3 is 14 residues long. Trimming took 5 bases from V and 5 from J, leaving 15 bases between them. The CDR3 DNA reads TGTGCCAGCAGCAACACGGGCCTGGGGACTGAAGCTTTCTTT. It codes for CASSNTGLGTEAFF.

This clonotype was recorded many times. The chain employs TRBV28 and TRBJ2-1; 7 bases fit TRBD2. This CDR3 has 19 amino acids. Germline V gene lookup returns CDR1 MDHEN and CDR2 SYDVKM. With 1 base clipped from V and 4 bases from J, the junction kept 16 bases outside the gene matches. Here the CDR3 DNA reads TGTGCCAGCAGTTTATCGAGACTAGCCGGACGATGGGGATACAATGAGCAGTTCTTC. Encoded protein: CASSLSRLAGRWGYNEQFF.

This clonotype came up many times. V is TRBV6-5 and J is TRBJ2-1; no definite D call. Germline CDR1 reads MNHEY; CDR2 reads SVGAGI. The CDR3 consists of 12 residues. The V gene lost 2 bases and the J gene lost 9 bases, with 8 bases spanning the gap. The CDR3 nucleotides read TGTGCCAGCAGTTACACAGCGACTGAGCAGTTCTTC. It is translated as CASSYTATEQFF.